Each of the 20 T cell receptor beta chains below was sequenced from the same sample in a study of CD8 T cells in ankylosing spondylitis. One entry per CDR3 protein results from TCRdb running MiXCR on the 5' RACE reads. The sample carries some 290,000 distinct CDR3 sequences, around 19% recorded once. The sequencing sample was made of blood, either unsorted or a sorted T cell fraction (not recorded which). All receptors come from a male donor with ankylosing spondylitis or in good health (not recorded which).

In its sample, this clonotype was seen a few times. V gene TRBV20-1 combines with J gene TRBJ2-2; 8 nucleotides match TRBD1. This CDR3 has 15 residues. The germline V gene encodes CDR1 DFQATT and CDR2 SNEGSKA (reference sequence). V dropped 2 bases and J dropped 3; count of bases not matched to a gene: 5. The CDR3 bases are TGCAGTGCTAGATTGCAGGGGGCGGACACCGGGGAGCTGTTTTTT. Translating it yields CSARLQGADTGELFF.

The V and J genes are TRBV20-1 and TRBJ1-2; 10 bases match TRBD1. Losses at the gene ends were 5 bases for V and 4 bases for J; bases not matched to a gene: 4. Germline V gene lookup returns CDR1 DFQATT and CDR2 SNEGSKA (reference sequence). The CDR3 runs 13 residues. CDR3 sequence: CSAPDRGGYGYTF. The CDR3 DNA is TGCAGTGCTCCGGACAGGGGGGGCTATGGCTACACCTTC.

V gene TRBV6-5 combines with J gene TRBJ2-1; TRBD2 matches at 8 bases. Germline lookup yields CDR1 MNHEY and CDR2 SVGAGI. CDR3 length equals 14 residues. Unmatched junction bases numbered 4, after V lost 0 bases and J lost 9 bases. CDR3: CASSYSSLAGEQFF. The CDR3 nucleotides are TGTGCCAGCAGTTACTCGAGCCTAGCGGGTGAGCAGTTCTTC.

The chain carries TRBV5-4 and TRBJ2-5; perhaps D is TRBD1 or TRBD2 (5 bases each). The V gene lost 1 base and the J gene lost 3 bases, with 16 bases spanning the gap. This CDR3 has 16 residues. Germline assignment: CDR1 SGHNT and CDR2 YYREEE (reference sequence). This CDR3 reads CASSLSGHGNKETQYF. CDR3 sequence (DNA): TGTGCCAGCAGCTTGTCGGGGCATGGAAACAAAGAGACCCAGTACTTC.

The V gene is TRBV5-1, the J gene TRBJ2-3; D unresolved. V was trimmed by 5 bases and J by 2 bases, leaving 9 bases between them. Germline assignment: CDR1 SGHRS and CDR2 YFSETQ. This CDR3 is 13 amino acids long. CDR3 nucleotides: TGCGCCAGCAGGGGTGCCATCACAGATACGCAGTATTTT. Translating gives CASRGAITDTQYF.

This clonotype has just a few counts. The rearrangement uses TRBV5-1 and TRBJ2-3, with D uncertain. V was cut by 1 base and J by 2 bases, with 11 bases left in between. There are 15 residues in the CDR3. From germline, CDR1 is SGHRS and CDR2 YFSETQ. Here the CDR3 reads CASSLSATSTDTQYF. The CDR3, as DNA: TGCGCCAGCAGCTTGTCGGCCACCTCCACAGATACGCAGTATTTT. Combining the CDR3 with reference TRBV5-1 and TRBJ2-3 gives the whole variable domain KAGVTQTPRYLIKTRGQQVTLSCSPISGHRSVSWYQQTPGQGLQFLFEYFSETQRNKGNFPGRFSGRQFSNSRSEMNVSTLELGDSALYLCASSLSATSTDTQYFGPGTRLTVL.

This clonotype has a count of ten or more. The chain uses TRBV5-1 and TRBJ2-5, with 9 nucleotides matching TRBD1. V lost 4 bases to trimming and J lost 5 bases; unmatched junction nucleotides: 9. The CDR3 is 15 residues long. Germline V CDR1 and CDR2: SGHRS, YFSETQ. The CDR3 reads CASSLRTGAGETQYF. The CDR3 nucleotides are TGCGCCAGCAGCCTACGGACAGGGGCTGGGGAGACCCAGTACTTC. Full variable domain (missing parts from reference TRBV5-1 and TRBJ2-5): KAGVTQTPRYLIKTRGQQVTLSCSPISGHRSVSWYQQTPGQGLQFLFEYFSETQRNKGNFPGRFSGRQFSNSRSEMNVSTLELGDSALYLCASSLRTGAGETQYFGPGTRLLVL.

This sequence joins TRBV6-1 and TRBJ1-1, with TRBD1 matching over 7 bases. V trimming: 7 bases; J trimming: 1 base; junction bases outside the gene matches: 9. Looked up from germline, CDR1 is MNHNS and CDR2 is SASEGT. This CDR3 has 15 residues. CDR3 region: CASIPRGTRNTEAFF. The CDR3 DNA is TGTGCCAGCATCCCCAGGGGGACGAGGAACACTGAAGCTTTCTTT.

V and J are TRBV20-1 and TRBJ1-2; 8 bases line up with TRBD1. Germline values: CDR1 DFQATT, CDR2 SNEGSKA (reference sequence). V lost 1 base to trimming and J lost 1 base; unmatched junction nucleotides: 5. There are 15 residues in the CDR3. CDR3 nucleotides: TGCAGTGCTAGAGGGACAGGGTATGATAACTATGGCTACACCTTC. Translation gives CSARGTGYDNYGYTF.

This chain uses TRBV6-5 with TRBJ1-2; D unclear. This CDR3 region has 15 residues. Germline V gene sequence: CDR1 MNHEY, CDR2 SVGAGI. The V end was cut by 0 bases, the J end by 0 bases, with 8 bases between. The CDR3 loop reads CASSYSREANYGYTF. The CDR3, as DNA: TGTGCCAGCAGTTACTCGAGAGAAGCTAACTATGGCTACACCTTC.

The chain recombines TRBV10-3 with TRBJ1-3; TRBD1 might be the D (5 bases). Trimming shortened V by 11 bases and J by 1 base, and 18 bases separated the two germline ends. Germline V gene sequence: CDR1 ENHRY, CDR2 SYGVKD. The CDR3 sequence is 15 residues long. In DNA form, the CDR3 reads TGTGCCTCGGGACCGGGAGGAATGTCTGGAAACACCATATATTTT. Amino acid sequence: CASGPGGMSGNTIYF.

This chain links TRBV19 with TRBJ2-1; D might be TRBD1 or TRBD2, each matching 5 bases. This CDR3 contains 14 residues. Deletions cut 1 base from V and 6 bases from J, with 10 bases between. The germline CDR1 and CDR2 sequences are LNHDA and SQIVND (reference sequence). The CDR3 nucleotides are TGTGCCAGTAGTATAGCTCCGGGGACCAATGAGCAGTTCTTC. Its protein product is CASSIAPGTNEQFF. Variable domain in full (rest from reference TRBV19 and TRBJ2-1): DGGITQSPKYLFRKEGQNVTLSCEQNLNHDAMYWYRQDPGQGLRLIYYSQIVNDFQKGDIAEGYSVSREKKESFPLTVTSAQKNPTAFYLCASSIAPGTNEQFFGPGTRLTVL.

This chain joins TRBV10-3 and TRBJ2-1; perhaps TRBD2 as D (5 bases). The CDR3 runs 14 residues. The germline V and J ends were trimmed by 3 bases and 10 bases, with 16 bases remaining between them. Germline V CDR1 and CDR2: ENHRY, SYGVKD. The CDR3 bases are TGTGCCATCAGTGATAGGCTAGCTATAGACGAGCAGTTCTTC. This encodes CAISDRLAIDEQFF.

This clonotype was detected a few times. The chain carries TRBV5-1 and TRBJ2-3, with D unclear. Trimming removed 5 bases at V and 5 bases at J, with 9 bases between. CDR1 is SGHRS and CDR2 is YFSETQ in the germline V gene. The CDR3 contains 12 residues. CDR3 protein: CASSRGKDTQYF. In nucleotides, the CDR3 is TGCGCCAGCAGTCGCGGAAAAGATACGCAGTATTTT.

The CDR3 reads CASSFITHGGYEQYV. CDR3 bases: TGTGCCAGCAGCTTTATTACCCACGGGGGTTACGAGCAGTACGTC. V gene TRBV7-3 combines with J gene TRBJ2-7, with D tentatively TRBD2 (6 bases). The germline V gene has CDR1 SGHTA and CDR2 FQGTGA. There are 15 residues in the CDR3. Trimming took off 3 bases at V and 4 bases at J, with 16 bases between the two ends.

The rearrangement joins TRBV20-1 to TRBJ2-1; D unresolved. Germline V gene lookup returns CDR1 DFQATT and CDR2 SNEGSKA (reference sequence). The CDR3 length is 11 residues. V lost 5 bases to trimming and J lost 8 bases, with 10 bases between them. The CDR3 coding sequence is TGCAGTGCTTGTCACGGTTATGAGCAGTTCTTC. This codes for CSACHGYEQFF.

As to this clonotype: The final CDR3 position lacks the conserved phenylalanine or tryptophan, pointing to a likely read error. The genes are TRBV12-3 or TRBV12-4 and TRBJ2-1, with 8 bases lining up with TRBD1. The V segment lost 6 bases and the J segment 7 bases; nucleotides outside the gene matches: 11. This CDR3 comprises 15 residues. As DNA, the CDR3 is TGTGCCAGCAGACCCGGACAGGGCAAGTGGAATGAGCAGTTCGTC. Translating gives CASRPGQGKWNEQFV.

This clonotype was seen only a few times. This chain connects TRBV20-1 to TRBJ2-2, with unresolved D. This CDR3 has 15 amino acids. Trimming took off 0 bases at V and 8 bases at J, with 16 bases between the two ends. CDR1 DFQATT and CDR2 SNEGSKA come from the germline V gene (reference sequence). Written as DNA, the CDR3 is TGCAGTGCTAGAGATAAAGAAACCCGGCCGGGGGAGCTGTTTTTT. As protein: CSARDKETRPGELFF.

V gene TRBV20-1 combines with J gene TRBJ2-3; 14 bases are a match to TRBD2. Germline trimming cut 3 bases from V and 1 base from J; bases unmatched to any gene: 6. Germline V gives CDR1 DFQATT, CDR2 SNEGSKA (reference sequence). The CDR3 consists of 17 residues. The CDR3 reads CSARTSGRAGGTDTQYF. As DNA, the CDR3 is TGCAGTGCTAGGACTAGCGGGAGGGCCGGGGGCACAGATACGCAGTATTTT.

Ten or more counts support this clonotype. This chain connects TRBV11-1 to TRBJ2-2; D is ambiguous. This CDR3 comprises 14 residues. CDR1 and CDR2 (germline): SGHAT, FQDESV (reference sequence). Trimming shortened V by 5 bases and J by 2 bases, and 9 bases separated the two germline ends. The CDR3 loop reads CASSLLRNTGELFF. Written as DNA, the CDR3 is TGTGCCAGCAGCCTCCTACGTAACACCGGGGAGCTGTTTTTT.